Listed below are T cell receptor beta chains from one sample, sequenced in a study of blood T cell repertoires in COVID-19. Data came from immunoSEQ multiplex PCR; TCRdb stores just in-frame clones and leaves some out. The table lists about 68,000 clones, approximately 81% of them singletons. Sequencing was done on a sample of peripheral blood. These receptors originate from a man aged 45-60 years with active COVID-19. Both conserved end residues are part of each CDR3. The order of the fields is V gene, D gene, J gene, clone size, CDR3 protein, CDR3 DNA. The D gene is left open where the match is weak. Clone size appears in some rows only: once, few, many, or a class for an expanded clone.

TRBV18	-	TRBJ1-4	-	CASSLSGGAPTNEKLFF	TGTGCCAGCTCACTCTCTGGTGGAGCCCCAACTAATGAAAAACTGTTTTTT
TRBV10-3	TRBD2	TRBJ2-7	once	CAISESSGGRSYEQYF	TGTGCCATCAGTGAGTCGAGCGGGGGTAGATCCTACGAGCAGTACTTC
TRBV13	TRBD1	TRBJ2-3	-	CASSALTGQGTDTQYF	TGTGCCAGCAGCGCTCTTACGGGACAGGGCACAGATACGCAGTATTTT
TRBV12-3/TRBV12-4	-	TRBJ2-3	once	CASSQTGPDTQYF	TGTGCCAGCAGTCAGACAGGACCCGATACGCAGTATTTT
TRBV5-1	-	TRBJ1-2	-	CASSLGTVGGYTF	TGCGCCAGCAGCTTGGGTACAGTGGGCGGCTACACCTTC
TRBV4-3	-	TRBJ1-4	-	CASSQNTGNEKLFF	TGCGCCAGCAGCCAAAACACAGGGAATGAAAAACTGTTTTTT
TRBV5-6	TRBD2	TRBJ2-3	-	CASSLRTSGLTTDTQYF	TGTGCCAGCAGCTTGAGGACTAGCGGTCTGACCACAGATACGCAGTATTTT
TRBV7-2	-	TRBJ1-1	-	CASSLASGAPRTEAFF	TGTGCCAGCAGCTTAGCTTCAGGGGCCCCCCGCACTGAAGCTTTCTTT
TRBV30	-	TRBJ1-5	once	CAWSVDNGAGAQHF	TGTGCCTGGAGTGTCGACAACGGGGCAGGGGCCCAGCATTTT
TRBV10-3	TRBD1	TRBJ2-3	-	CAISPRGQGSTSTDTQYF	TGTGCCATCAGCCCACGGGGACAGGGAAGCACTAGCACAGATACGCAGTATTTT
TRBV7-2	TRBD2	TRBJ2-5	-	CASSGSSAGVETQYF	TGTGCCAGCAGCGGATCCTCAGCGGGGGTAGAGACCCAGTACTTC
TRBV5-6	TRBD1	TRBJ2-7	-	CASSLNRGHEQYF	TGTGCCAGCAGCTTGAACAGGGGGCACGAGCAGTACTTC
TRBV2	-	TRBJ1-2	once	CAGQAGGYGYTF	TGTGCCGGCCAGGCCGGGGGCTATGGCTACACCTTC
TRBV6-5	-	TRBJ1-1	-	CASSLTGTLVTEAFF	TGTGCCAGCAGCCTCACCGGGACTCTGGTCACTGAAGCTTTCTTT
TRBV5-1	TRBD1	TRBJ1-1	-	CASSLQGGTEAFF	TGCGCCAGCAGCTTACAGGGGGGCACTGAAGCTTTCTTT
TRBV19	-	TRBJ1-3	-	CASSIGLNSGNTIYF	TGTGCCAGTAGTATTGGCCTGAACTCTGGAAACACCATATATTTT
TRBV3-1/TRBV3-2	TRBD2	TRBJ2-3	once	CASSETSGLADTQYF	TGTGCCAGCAGCGAGACTAGCGGGCTGGCAGATACGCAGTATTTT
TRBV30	-	TRBJ2-1	-	CAWSKSSYNEQFF	TGTGCCTGGAGTAAGAGCTCCTACAATGAGCAGTTCTTC
TRBV2	-	TRBJ2-1	-	CASNLGVYNEQFF	TGTGCCAGCAACCTCGGGGTTTACAATGAGCAGTTCTTC
TRBV15	-	TRBJ2-7	-	CATSLQGGLPYEQYF	TGTGCCACCAGCCTACAAGGGGGTTTACCCTACGAGCAGTACTTC
TRBV5-1	-	TRBJ2-7	-	CASSLGGTSGPDEQYF	TGCGCCAGCAGCTTGGGTGGCACCAGTGGGCCCGACGAGCAGTACTTC
TRBV4-1	-	TRBJ1-4	-	CASSQDGRAGEKLFF	TGCGCCAGCAGCCAAGACGGGAGGGCGGGGGAAAAACTGTTTTTT
TRBV29-1	-	TRBJ1-1	few	CSVAQGAHTEAFF	TGCAGCGTTGCTCAGGGTGCACACACTGAAGCTTTCTTT
TRBV12-5	TRBD1	TRBJ2-7	-	CASGSDRVTYEQYF	TGTGCTAGTGGTTCAGACAGGGTCACCTACGAGCAGTACTTC
TRBV19	-	TRBJ2-3	-	CASSIAQQIPPDTQYF	TGTGCCAGTAGTATAGCGCAACAGATCCCCCCAGATACGCAGTATTTT
TRBV11-2	-	TRBJ2-5	-	CASSLAQLKTQYF	TGTGCCAGCAGCTTAGCTCAGTTAAAGACCCAGTACTTC
TRBV6-5	-	TRBJ1-1	-	CASRRQDLNTEAFF	TGTGCCAGCAGAAGACAGGATCTAAACACTGAAGCTTTCTTT
TRBV5-4	-	TRBJ2-7	once	CASSPGLDPYEQYF	TGTGCCAGCAGCCCGGGACTTGATCCCTACGAGCAGTACTTC
TRBV9	-	TRBJ1-1	-	CASSAEGFTEAFF	TGTGCCAGCAGCGCGGAGGGTTTCACTGAAGCTTTCTTT
TRBV19	TRBD2	TRBJ2-7	-	CASSARAGSYEQYF	TGTGCCAGTAGTGCCCGAGCGGGATCTTACGAGCAGTACTTC
TRBV18	-	TRBJ2-4	-	CASSPRGQPVNIQYF	TGTGCCAGCTCACCTCGAGGACAGCCGGTAAACATTCAGTACTTC
TRBV30	-	TRBJ1-4	-	CAWSAPGATNEKLFF	TGTGCCTGGAGTGCCCCGGGGGCAACTAATGAAAAACTGTTTTTT
TRBV10-3	-	TRBJ1-1	once	CAISESGGREAFF	TGTGCCATCAGTGAGTCAGGCGGCCGTGAAGCTTTCTTT
TRBV10-2	-	TRBJ1-5	once	CASSTGWGQPQHF	TGCGCCAGCAGCACAGGGTGGGGTCAGCCCCAGCATTTT
TRBV19	-	TRBJ1-5	once	CASKAAGLRPQHF	TGTGCCAGTAAGGCCGCAGGGTTGCGGCCCCAGCATTTT
TRBV18	TRBD1	TRBJ2-1	-	CASSPRETVGQGEFF	TGTGCCAGCTCACCCCGAGAGACAGTGGGACAGGGTGAGTTCTTC
TRBV27	TRBD1	TRBJ1-2	-	CASSVRDRGIYYGYTF	TGTGCCAGCAGTGTCCGGGACAGGGGAATCTACTATGGCTACACCTTC
TRBV6-5	TRBD2	TRBJ2-1	-	CASSPGLAGSNEQFF	TGTGCCAGCAGCCCCGGGCTAGCGGGCTCCAATGAGCAGTTCTTC
TRBV2	-	TRBJ2-2	-	CASSGGVERNTGELFF	TGTGCCAGCAGTGGCGGCGTGGAGCGGAACACCGGGGAGCTGTTTTTT
TRBV7-2	-	TRBJ1-6	-	CASSLVWASGSPLHF	TGTGCCAGCAGCTTAGTTTGGGCCAGCGGGTCACCCCTCCACTTT
TRBV13	TRBD2	TRBJ2-3	-	CASSGPGTSGLGGTDTQYF	TGTGCCAGCAGTGGGCCCGGGACTAGCGGGCTCGGTGGCACAGATACGCAGTATTTT
TRBV4-2	TRBD1	TRBJ1-2	-	CASSQEDRADGYTF	TGTGCCAGCAGCCAAGAGGACAGGGCCGATGGCTACACCTTC